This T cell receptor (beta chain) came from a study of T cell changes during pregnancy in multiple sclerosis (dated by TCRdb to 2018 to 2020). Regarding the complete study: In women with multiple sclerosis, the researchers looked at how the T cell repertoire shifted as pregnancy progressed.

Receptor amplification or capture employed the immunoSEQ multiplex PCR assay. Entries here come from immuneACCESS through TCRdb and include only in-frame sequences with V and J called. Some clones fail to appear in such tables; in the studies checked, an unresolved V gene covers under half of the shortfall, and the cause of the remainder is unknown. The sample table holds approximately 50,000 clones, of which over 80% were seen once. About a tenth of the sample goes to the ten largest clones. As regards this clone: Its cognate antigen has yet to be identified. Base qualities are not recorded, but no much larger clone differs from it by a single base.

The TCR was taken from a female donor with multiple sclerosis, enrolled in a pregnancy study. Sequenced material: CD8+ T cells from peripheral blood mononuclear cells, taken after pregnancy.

CDR3 protein: CASSLAGGAYNEQFF. The sequenced DNA: TGTGCCAGCAGCTTGGCGGGGGGGGCCTACAATGAGCAGTTCTTC. The chain is assembled from TRBV5-6 and TRBJ2-1; 8 central nucleotides agree with TRBD2. Trimmed from V: 0 bases; trimmed from J: 2 bases; junction bases lacking a gene match: 1. From a lookup of the germline V gene, CDR1 and CDR2 are SGHDT and YYEEEE. Including the terminal cysteine and phenylalanine, the CDR3 comprises 15 residues. Just CDR3 DNA is preserved here, 45 bases in frame from base 1.